A selection of T cell receptor beta chains follows, all from one sample in a study of molecular identifiers for immune sequencing clone quantification. TCRdb reprocessed the PCR reads with MiXCR, giving one entry per CDR3 protein. The sample lists approximately 670,000 distinct CDR3 sequences, roughly 21% occurring once. The sample taken for sequencing was naive CD8+ T cells from blood, with Jurkat cell RNA spiked in. These receptors all come from a human donor in good health. Some libraries in this study had Jurkat cell RNA spiked in. CDR3s include the opening cysteine and the closing phenylalanine or tryptophan.

v_call cdr3_aa
TRBV7-2 CASSSPQGSYNSPLHF
TRBV7-8 CASSLSVGTEAFF
TRBV4-1 CASSPGGVADYGYTF
TRBV27 CASSLSGPLYEQYF
TRBV7-9 CASSFGGTDTQHF
TRBV11-1 CASSDNGRNHYEQYF
TRBV27 CASSPLGDGEETQYF
TRBV4-3 CASSQDPPRGLDSPLHF
TRBV13 CASSLAVTPEEETQYF
TRBV28 CASSLWGGGSDTQYF
TRBV27 CAGSLSLNSPLHF
TRBV19 CASSFGLAGAIYEQYF
TRBV5-4 CASSFSGSHEQYF
TRBV9 CASSVLETGFFDTQYF
TRBV20-1 CSARVRGSGTEAFF
TRBV4-3 CASSQGWLAGVNHEQFF
TRBV25-1 CASSEYQGARTGELFF
TRBV5-1 CASSVTQNTEAFF
TRBV4-1 CASSQDTGVPNYGYTF
TRBV7-9 CASSSSDRLNTEAFF
TRBV6-5 CASSPPGVGDEQYF
TRBV2 CASRDRNSNQPQHF
TRBV6-2/TRBV6-3 CASSYSRVGWANEQFF
TRBV30 CAWSVLAGYEQYF
TRBV2 CASSEAAGGHEQYF
TRBV4-1 CASSQASGTGVNYGYTF
TRBV9 CASSLRGGENTGELFF
TRBV7-2 CASSLGGGTGELFF
TRBV7-3 CASSLDGAQETQYF
TRBV6-5 CASSYGRSEAFF
TRBV28 CASRSEDTSYEQYF
TRBV12-5 CASGLPLTGAYEQYF
TRBV5-4 CASSWTGASGGYTF
TRBV27 CASSLSGGPYTDTQYF
TRBV12-3/TRBV12-4 CASSSLDRGDDQYF
TRBV6-5 CASRVSGTPWELFF
TRBV7-9 CASSLDTFTGELVF
TRBV4-2 CASSQDRLGGQLNTEAFF
TRBV6-2/TRBV6-3 CASSSSVYEQYF
TRBV14 CASSQVHRANTGELFF
TRBV14 CASSQDRVFEQFF
TRBV9 CASSVEGLAGVSHEQFF
TRBV7-9 CASSLVRQPSTDTQYF
TRBV24-1 CATSVGAGPLRDTQYF
TRBV7-9 CASSLSGAEEKLFF